The 9 T cell receptor beta chains in this list originate from one sample, sequenced in a study of blood T cell repertoires in COVID-19 (dated by TCRdb to 2019 to 2021). Library method: the immunoSEQ multiplex PCR assay. Entries here come from immuneACCESS through TCRdb and include only in-frame sequences with V and J called. Some clones fail to appear in such tables; in the studies checked, an unresolved V gene covers under half of the shortfall, and the cause of the remainder is unknown. The sample records more than 150,000 clones, around 80% of which are singletons. 5.5% to 7.5% of the sample is held by the ten biggest clonotypes. The sample taken for sequencing was peripheral blood. All receptors come from a human donor in a cohort sampled during active COVID-19.

The chain couples TRBV3-1 (or the pseudogene TRBV3-2) to TRBJ1-2; D perhaps matches TRBD1 (5 bases). V lost 8 bases to trimming and J lost 7 bases, with 17 bases between them. Germline values: CDR1 LGHDT, CDR2 YNNKEL (reference sequence). The CDR3 loop spans 13 amino acids. For the CDR3, the DNA is TGTGCCAGCGGACACCGACGGGCGCTTGGCTACACCTTC. Residues: CASGHRRALGYTF.

The chain combines TRBV4-1 with TRBJ1-5; D gene ambiguous. CDR1 and CDR2 (germline): MGHRA, YSYEKL. Trimming cost V 0 bases and J 4 bases, with 10 bases left between them. This CDR3 is built from 15 residues. CDR3 nucleotides: TGCGCCAGCAGCCAAGAAATATCGGGGAATCAGCCCCAGCATTTT. This sequence encodes CASSQEISGNQPQHF.

The J gene is TRBJ2-7, the V gene TRBV6-5; D is ambiguous. Germline V gene lookup returns CDR1 MNHEY and CDR2 SVGAGI. This CDR3 comprises 15 residues. V gave up 2 bases and J gave up 3 bases, with 14 bases separating them. CDR3 in DNA: TGTGCCAGCAGTTACGGTCTTACAACCCACTACGAGCAGTACTTC. This translates into CASSYGLTTHYEQYF.

In its sample, this clone was seen once. V gene TRBV19 combines with J gene TRBJ1-3; 7 nucleotides line up with TRBD1. CDR1 is LNHDA, CDR2 SQIVND, per germline (reference sequence). V was pared by 8 bases and J by 0 bases, with 13 bases of the junction left unmatched. This CDR3 has 17 residues. The CDR3 loop reads CASEGTEKLYSGNTIYF. As DNA, the CDR3 is TGTGCCAGTGAGGGGACAGAGAAATTATACTCTGGAAACACCATATATTTT.

J is TRBJ2-1 and V is TRBV9; maybe TRBD1 (6 bases). The V gene's germline CDR1 is SGDLS and CDR2 YYNGEE. CDR3 length: 13 residues. Trimming removed 8 bases from V and 8 bases from J, with 17 bases in between. Written as DNA, the CDR3 is TGTGCCAGTTCAGGGGCCCTGGCTCATGAGCAGTTCTTC. This sequence encodes CASSGALAHEQFF.

The chain joins TRBV2 to TRBJ1-4, with 8 bases lining up with TRBD1. CDR3 length equals 14 residues. The V gene's germline CDR1 is SNHLY and CDR2 FYNNEI. With 4 bases clipped from V and 5 bases from J, the junction kept 3 bases outside the gene matches. The DNA for the CDR3 is TGTGCCAGCAGTGGGGGACAGGTGAATGAAAAACTGTTTTTT. Protein product: CASSGGQVNEKLFF.

The chain links TRBV10-2 to TRBJ2-7, with D maybe TRBD1 (7 bases). CDR1 is WSHSY and CDR2 is SAAADI in the germline V gene. This CDR3 contains 13 residues. Trimming shortened V by 6 bases and J by 6 bases, and 15 bases separated the two germline ends. Written as DNA, the CDR3 is TGCGCCAGCAGCGGCGGGACAGTTGGCGAGCAGTACTTC. Translated, it gives CASSGGTVGEQYF.

This chain uses TRBV15 with TRBJ2-5; 10 bases fit TRBD2. Unmatched junction bases numbered 7, after V lost 4 bases and J lost 2 bases. The germline V gene has CDR1 LNHNV and CDR2 YYDKDF (reference sequence). This CDR3 spans 16 amino acids. The CDR3 is CATSINLAGAQETQYF. In nucleotides, the CDR3 is TGTGCCACCAGCATCAATCTAGCGGGGGCTCAAGAGACCCAGTACTTC. Based on the CDR3 plus reference TRBV15 and TRBJ2-5, the full variable domain is DAMVIQNPRYQVTQFGKPVTLSCSQTLNHNVMYWYQQKSSQAPKLLFHYYDKDFNNEADTPDNFQSRRPNTSFCFLDIRSPGLGDTAMYLCATSINLAGAQETQYFGPGTRLLVL.

This clone was seen once. The V gene is TRBV5-5, the J gene TRBJ2-3; 8 nucleotides line up with TRBD1. J gave up 4 bases and V 4 bases, and 8 bases lay outside the gene matches. This CDR3 comprises 15 residues. In germline, CDR1 is SGHKS, CDR2 YYEKEE (reference sequence). Written as DNA, the CDR3 is TGTGCCAGCAGCGAACTCGGACAGGGTTCAGATACGCAGTATTTT. Its protein is CASSELGQGSDTQYF. The entire variable domain, with the rest obtained from reference TRBV5-5 and TRBJ2-3, is as follows: DAGVTQSPTHLIKTRGQQVTLRCSPISGHKSVSWYQQVLGQGPQFIFQYYEKEERGRGNFPDRFSARQFPNYSSELNVNALLLGDSALYLCASSELGQGSDTQYFGPGTRLTVL.